These T cell receptor beta chains were read from a single sample in a study of T cell repertoires in cytomegalovirus infection. One entry per CDR3 protein results from TCRdb running MiXCR on the reads. Among about 360,000 distinct CDR3 sequences, 34% were seen once, and the ten largest hold about 13%. For these receptors, no antigen is known. The sample consisted of cultured PBMCs, taken from culture after CMV antigen stimulation. These receptors were collected from a human donor in good health (CMV status not recorded). Some clones in this sample may be carry-over from other donors' samples. Each CDR3 is given with its conserved first and last residue. Fields, in order: V gene, J gene, CDR3 protein.

>TRBV20-1|TRBJ2-1
CSARAPPGTSGIQEQFF
>TRBV25-1|TRBJ2-3
CASSEALLGAPDTQYF
>TRBV4-1|TRBJ2-5
CASSRGLAGARQETQYF
>TRBV20-1|TRBJ2-1
CSASGDLIEQFF
>TRBV7-9|TRBJ1-1
CASSYPDTEAFF
>TRBV10-2|TRBJ1-1
CASIEGRGSILNTEAFF
>TRBV7-2|TRBJ1-6
CASSFTRQDSPLHF
>TRBV19|TRBJ1-5
CASSDPLQVNQPQHF
>TRBV12-5|TRBJ1-6
CASGLVISAGGGSPLHF
>TRBV24-1|TRBJ2-3
CATSDPAGGARDTQYF
>TRBV11-2|TRBJ2-7
CASSPPGSEHSYEQYF
>TRBV7-9|TRBJ2-1
CASSFNYGGQFF
>TRBV7-3|TRBJ2-1
CASSLGPSEQFF
>TRBV12-3/TRBV12-4|TRBJ2-1
CASSIDMGGRIWNEQFF
>TRBV15|TRBJ1-1
CATSRPGKAFF
>TRBV19|TRBJ1-1
CASSITLNTEAFF
>TRBV7-9|TRBJ2-1
CASSLVGASGRASYNEQFF
>TRBV7-2|TRBJ1-5
CASSFGSGANQPQHF
>TRBV12-3/TRBV12-4|TRBJ2-3
CASSAQGISTDTQYF
>TRBV20-1|TRBJ2-2
CSARTSGANTGELFF
>TRBV9|TRBJ1-1
CASSSHMNTEAFF
>TRBV4-1|TRBJ2-7
CASSQVGGPLDEQYF
>TRBV5-8|TRBJ2-3
CASSPGVKVDTQYF
>TRBV2|TRBJ2-5
CASWGRAQYF